Listed here are 11 T cell receptor beta chains from one sample, sequenced in a study of T cells in Graves' hyperthyroidism and ophthalmopathy (dated by TCRdb to 2018 to 2020). Preparation of the library involved multiplex PCR. Sequencing instrument: Illumina HiSeq 2000. Amplification of TCR beta CDR3 regions was carried out from RNA transcripts. For the first round of RT-PCR on the TCR CDR3, the HTBI primer set was used together with the Qiagen OneStep RT-PCR kit. TCRdb reprocessing: public reads trimmed at Q25 with fastp, clones called with MiXCR, in-frame beta chains kept. Each entry merges the rows of one CDR3 protein and shows their most common DNA and genes. The sample table records around 200,000 distinct CDR3 sequences; around 18% of these occur just once. Together, the top ten hold 35% to 50% of the sample. The source material was blood. The receptors here all came from a man aged 40-49 years with Graves' hyperthyroidism.

The chain employs TRBV6-1 and TRBJ1-2; perhaps TRBD1 as D (6 bases). The CDR3 extends over 14 amino acids. V was clipped by 7 bases and J by 4 bases, with 16 bases between them. The V gene's germline CDR1 is MNHNS and CDR2 SASEGT. The CDR3 coding sequence is TGTGCCAGCAACCTACGGGGGGGCTTCTATGGCTACACCTTC. Amino acid sequence: CASNLRGGFYGYTF.

This clonotype was recorded at least ten times. The chain is built from TRBV28 and TRBJ2-7, with D possibly matching TRBD1 (5 bases). V was clipped by 6 bases and J by 6 bases, with 15 bases between them. The germline CDR1 and CDR2 sequences are MDHEN and SYDVKM. This CDR3 comprises 13 residues. The DNA for the CDR3 is TGTGCCAGCAGCCAAATCACAGGTGGCGAGCAGTACTTC. This codes for CASSQITGGEQYF.

This clonotype was observed many times. The chain is built from TRBV5-6 and TRBJ1-2, with 8 nucleotides matching TRBD1. Trimming at V came to 4 bases and at J to 6 bases, leaving 2 bases not matched to a gene. Germline V gives CDR1 SGHDT, CDR2 YYEEEE. The CDR3 loop spans 12 amino acids. In DNA form, the CDR3 reads TGTGCCAGCAGCCAGGGGGCCAATGGCTACACCTTC. Translation: CASSQGANGYTF.

This clonotype was seen ten or more times. V and J are TRBV5-1 and TRBJ2-7; 8 bases are shared with TRBD1. V trimming: 1 base; J trimming: 0 bases; junction bases outside the gene matches: 3. Germline V gives CDR1 SGHRS, CDR2 YFSETQ. This CDR3 has 15 residues. As DNA, the CDR3 is TGCGCCAGCAGCTTGTCGACAGGGGTCTCCTACGAGCAGTACTTC. Protein sequence: CASSLSTGVSYEQYF.

This clonotype was counted at least ten times. The chain combines TRBV5-1 with TRBJ2-1, with D perhaps TRBD1 (5 bases). CDR3 length: 13 residues. From germline, CDR1 is SGHRS and CDR2 YFSETQ. Trimming stripped 4 bases from V and 9 bases from J, with 14 bases between. Written as DNA, the CDR3 is TGCGCCAGCAGCCCGCAGGGTAGGGGTGAGCAGTTCTTC. Amino acid sequence: CASSPQGRGEQFF.

The chain joins TRBV20-1 to TRBJ1-5; tentatively, D is TRBD1 (5 bases). Germline V lookup: CDR1 DFQATT, CDR2 SNEGSKA (reference sequence). Trimming removed 5 bases at V and 6 bases at J, with 17 bases between. The CDR3 has 14 residues. CDR3 sequence (DNA): TGCAGTGCTGGAGGCGGACACAAAGTTCAGCCCCAGCATTTT. Translation: CSAGGGHKVQPQHF.

A few counts support this clonotype. This may be a read error, as it is one base from a much larger clone. The J gene is TRBJ2-5, the V gene TRBV28; D not certain. This CDR3 spans 14 amino acids. CDR1 is MDHEN and CDR2 is SYDVKM in the germline V gene. The CDR3: CASMAPQYQETQCF. CDR3 in DNA: TGTGCCAGCATGGCACCCCAGTACCAAGAGACCCAGTGCTTC.

On this clonotype itself: This clone may be a read error of a much larger clone one base away. V and J are TRBV20-1 and TRBJ2-1; 7 positions match TRBD1. The CDR3 totals 16 residues. Germline loops: CDR1 DFQATT, CDR2 SNEGSKA (reference sequence). The DNA for the CDR3 is TGCAGTGCTAGAGATCGAGTGGGACAGACCTACAATGAGCAGCTCTTC. It translates to CSARDRVGQTYNEQLF.

To note about this clonotype: Lacking the conserved final phenylalanine or tryptophan, this CDR3 likely reflects a read error. V usage is TRBV5-1 and J usage is TRBJ1-1; D is uncertain. The length of the CDR3 is 17 residues. Germline V lookup: CDR1 SGHRS, CDR2 YFSETQ. Trimming pared 0 bases from V and 3 bases from J, leaving 18 bases between. CDR3 protein: CASSLAGLGRRDTEAFL. DNA for the CDR3: TGCGCCAGCAGCTTGGCCGGTTTGGGCAGGAGGGACACTGAAGCTTTCCTT.

This clonotype occurred many times. J is TRBJ2-2 and V is TRBV27; 8 bases align to TRBD1. Germline values: CDR1 MNHEY, CDR2 SMNVEV (reference sequence). With 3 bases clipped from V and 1 base from J, the junction kept 1 base outside the gene matches. The CDR3 loop spans 15 amino acids. The DNA of the CDR3 is TGTGCCAGCAGTTTCGGGACAGGGAACACCGGGGAGCTGTTTTTT. Translation: CASSFGTGNTGELFF.

There are a few counts of this clonotype. This rearrangement joins TRBV24-1 to TRBJ2-1; D unclear. V was pared by 6 bases and J by 0 bases, with 8 bases between. Germline V gene data show CDR1 as KGHDR and CDR2 as SFDVKD. This CDR3 spans 14 amino acids. The CDR3 coding sequence is TGTGCCACCAGTAGTCTTAGCTCCTACAATGAGCAGTTCTTC. Its translation: CATSSLSSYNEQFF.